This T cell receptor (beta chain) derives from a study of T cell changes during pregnancy in multiple sclerosis. The CDR3 totals 14 residues. V lost 1 base, J lost 4 bases, and 3 bases stayed unmatched. Germline assignment: CDR1 SGHNT and CDR2 YYREEE (reference sequence). Only in-frame clones appear in the TCRdb table, and some are missing; sequencing was by immunoSEQ multiplex PCR. The sample has about 93,000 clones; less than 95% are singletons. The material sequenced was peripheral blood, taken before pregnancy. The chain carries TRBV5-4 and TRBJ1-2, with TRBD1 matching over 8 bases. The receptor was derived from a female donor with multiple sclerosis, enrolled in a pregnancy study. The chain's CDR3 is CASSLSGGGYGYTF. The CDR3 DNA is TGTGCCAGCAGCTTGTCAGGGGGCGGCTATGGCTACACCTTC.